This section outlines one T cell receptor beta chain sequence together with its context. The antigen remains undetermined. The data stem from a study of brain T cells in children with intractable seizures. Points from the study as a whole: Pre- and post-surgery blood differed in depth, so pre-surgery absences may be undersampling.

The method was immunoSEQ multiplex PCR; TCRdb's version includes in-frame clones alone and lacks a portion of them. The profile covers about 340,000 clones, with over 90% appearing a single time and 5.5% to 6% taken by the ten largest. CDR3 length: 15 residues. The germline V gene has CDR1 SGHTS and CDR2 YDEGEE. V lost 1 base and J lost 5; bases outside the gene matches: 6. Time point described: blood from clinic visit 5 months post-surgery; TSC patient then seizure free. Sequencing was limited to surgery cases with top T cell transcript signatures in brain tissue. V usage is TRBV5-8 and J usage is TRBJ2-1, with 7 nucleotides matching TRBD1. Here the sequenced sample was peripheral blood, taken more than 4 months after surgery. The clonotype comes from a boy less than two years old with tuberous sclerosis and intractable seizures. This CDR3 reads CASSLWGTDDNEQFF. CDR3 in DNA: TGTGCCAGCAGCTTGTGGGGGACAGACGACAATGAGCAGTTCTTC.